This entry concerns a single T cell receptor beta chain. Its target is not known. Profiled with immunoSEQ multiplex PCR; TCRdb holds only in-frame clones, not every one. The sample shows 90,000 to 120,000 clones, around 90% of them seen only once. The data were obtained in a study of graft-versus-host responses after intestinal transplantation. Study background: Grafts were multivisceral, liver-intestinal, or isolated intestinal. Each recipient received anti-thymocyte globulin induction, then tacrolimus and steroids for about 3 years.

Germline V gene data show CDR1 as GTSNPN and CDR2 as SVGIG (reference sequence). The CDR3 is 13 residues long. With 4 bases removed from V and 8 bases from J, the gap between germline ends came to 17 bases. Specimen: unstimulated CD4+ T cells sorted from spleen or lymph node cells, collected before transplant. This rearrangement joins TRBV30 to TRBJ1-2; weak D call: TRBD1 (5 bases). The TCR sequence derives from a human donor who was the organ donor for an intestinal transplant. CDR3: CAWTGTVLEGYTF. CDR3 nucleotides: TGTGCCTGGACTGGGACGGTTCTTGAGGGCTACACCTTC.